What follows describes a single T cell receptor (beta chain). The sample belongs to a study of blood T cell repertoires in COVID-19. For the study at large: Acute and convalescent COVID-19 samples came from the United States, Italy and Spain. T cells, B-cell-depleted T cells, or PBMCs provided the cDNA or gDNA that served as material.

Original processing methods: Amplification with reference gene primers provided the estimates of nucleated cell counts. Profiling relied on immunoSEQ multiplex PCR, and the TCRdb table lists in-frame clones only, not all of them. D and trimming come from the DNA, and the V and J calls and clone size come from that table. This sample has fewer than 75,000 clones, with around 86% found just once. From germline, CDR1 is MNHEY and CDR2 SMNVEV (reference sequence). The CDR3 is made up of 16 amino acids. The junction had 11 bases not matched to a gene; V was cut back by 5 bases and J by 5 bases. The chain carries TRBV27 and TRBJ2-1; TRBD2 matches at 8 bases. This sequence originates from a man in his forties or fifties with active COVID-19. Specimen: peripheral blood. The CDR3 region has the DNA TGTGCCAGCAGTACCCGGACTAGCCAAATAAACAATGAGCAGTTCTTC. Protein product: CASSTRTSQINNEQFF.